A selection of T cell receptor beta chains follows, all from one sample in a study of cytomegalovirus exposure and HLA in healthy donors. This table comes from immunoSEQ multiplex PCR, and its TCRdb copy is limited to in-frame clones, with some not included. In the table there are around 83,000 clones, roughly 73% of which are singletons. Specimen: PBMCs. These receptors were obtained from a male donor in good health and CMV-seropositive. The CDR3 runs from the conserved cysteine through the conserved F or W. D genes are given only for firm matches. Clone size is given for some rows only: seen once, a few or many times, or a class if the clone is expanded.

j_call v_call clone_size d_call cdr3_aa cdr3_nt
TRBJ2-7 TRBV5-6 few TRBD1 CASSLGNRGRVYEQYF TGTGCCAGCAGCTTGGGAAACAGGGGGCGCGTTTACGAGCAGTACTTC
TRBJ1-1 TRBV15 . . CATSRDRFSGRTEAFF TGTGCCACCAGCAGAGATCGTTTTTCAGGGCGAACTGAAGCTTTCTTT
TRBJ2-1 TRBV5-4 . TRBD2 CASSPRLAGGDKQFF TGTGCCAGCAGCCCGCGACTAGCGGGGGGCGATAAGCAGTTCTTC
TRBJ2-3 TRBV5-4 . TRBD2 CASSFSGSPTDTQYF TGTGCCAGCAGCTTTAGCGGGAGCCCCACAGATACGCAGTATTTT
TRBJ1-2 TRBV28 . . CASSSFGGHYGYTF TGTGCCAGCAGTTCCTTCGGGGGGCATTATGGCTACACCTTC
TRBJ1-5 TRBV4-1 . . CASSQDPPGVGRNQPQHF TGCGCCAGCAGCCAAGACCCCCCCGGGGTCGGCCGAAATCAGCCCCAGCATTTT
TRBJ2-1 TRBV6-5 . TRBD1 CASSYIGQGSDEQFF TGTGCCAGCAGTTACATCGGACAGGGTAGCGATGAGCAGTTCTTC
TRBJ2-1 TRBV7-9 . . CASSLALSVDEQFF TGTGCCAGCAGCTTAGCTCTATCGGTCGATGAGCAGTTCTTC
TRBJ2-3 TRBV21-1 . . CASTAGLAGESDTQYF TGTGCCAGCACCGCCGGACTAGCGGGAGAATCAGATACGCAGTATTTT
TRBJ2-1 TRBV7-9 few . CASSWAGSLDEQFF TGTGCCAGCAGCTGGGCGGGATCTCTAGATGAGCAGTTCTTC
TRBJ2-7 TRBV19 . TRBD1 CASSPGTGPTYEQYF TGTGCCAGTAGTCCCGGGACAGGGCCAACCTACGAGCAGTACTTC
TRBJ1-5 TRBV4-2 . . CASSQRVDQPQHF TGTGCCAGCAGCCAACGGGTGGATCAGCCCCAGCATTTT
TRBJ1-4 TRBV5-8 . . CASSLEEYGFDEKLFF TGTGCCAGCAGCTTAGAAGAGTACGGGTTTGATGAAAAACTGTTTTTT
TRBJ2-1 TRBV27 . TRBD2 CASSPTGGRTGGEQFF TGTGCCAGCAGTCCGACCGGTGGACGCACGGGGGGTGAGCAGTTCTTC
TRBJ2-1 TRBV6-4 . . CASSELVGSEQFF TGTGCCAGCAGTGAACTAGTGGGGTCGGAGCAGTTCTTC
TRBJ2-3 TRBV5-5 . . CASSLEAPGFPPDTQYF TGTGCCAGCAGCTTGGAAGCGCCGGGATTTCCCCCAGATACGCAGTATTTT
TRBJ1-1 TRBV27 once . CASSFTGGAEAFF TGTGCCAGCAGTTTTACGGGGGGGGCTGAAGCTTTCTTT
TRBJ2-7 TRBV14 . TRBD2 CASSQGGRWYEQYF TGTGCCAGCAGCCAAGGCGGGAGGTGGTACGAGCAGTACTTC
TRBJ2-2 TRBV6-1 . TRBD1 CASRINRGTGELFF TGTGCCAGCAGGATAAACAGGGGAACCGGGGAGCTGTTTTTT
TRBJ1-4 TRBV28 . TRBD1 CASSFRDRHNEKLFF TGTGCCAGCAGTTTTCGGGACAGACATAATGAAAAACTGTTTTTT
TRBJ2-3 TRBV9 . TRBD2 CASRDRLGGVSTDTQYF TGTGCCAGCAGAGACCGCCTGGGGGGGGTTAGCACAGATACGCAGTATTTT
TRBJ1-4 TRBV6-1 . TRBD1 CASSEIGRGRREKLFF TGTGCCAGCAGTGAAATAGGCAGGGGGCGCAGGGAAAAACTGTTTTTT
TRBJ2-3 TRBV9 once TRBD2 CASSEALAGADTQYF TGTGCCAGCAGCGAGGCCCTAGCGGGAGCAGATACGCAGTATTTT
TRBJ2-7 TRBV14 . . CASSQGRTVYEQYF TGTGCCAGCAGCCAAGGACGGACAGTCTACGAGCAGTACTTC
TRBJ1-5 TRBV7-9 . TRBD1 CASSLASGTEANQPQHF TGTGCCAGCAGCTTAGCCTCCGGGACAGAAGCAAATCAGCCCCAGCATTTT
TRBJ1-1 TRBV9 . TRBD1 CASSLLQGDTEAFF TGTGCCAGCAGCTTACTACAGGGGGACACTGAAGCTTTCTTT
TRBJ1-4 TRBV5-4 . TRBD1 CASRDRLDEKLFF TGTGCCAGCAGGGACAGGTTGGATGAAAAACTGTTTTTT
TRBJ2-2 TRBV5-4 . . CASSTGAINTGELFF TGTGCCAGCAGTACGGGAGCAATCAACACCGGGGAGCTGTTTTTT
TRBJ1-5 TRBV2 . . CASSDEGGQPQHF TGTGCCAGCAGTGATGAGGGCGGGCAGCCCCAGCATTTT
TRBJ2-2 TRBV30 . TRBD2 CARPGLAGNGELFF TGTGCCCGGCCGGGACTAGCGGGGAACGGGGAGCTGTTTTTT
TRBJ2-7 TRBV11-2 . TRBD2 CASSLTGGTEQYF TGTGCCAGCAGCTTGACGGGAGGCACCGAGCAGTACTTC
TRBJ2-3 TRBV2 few . CASSVEGGLYF TGTGCCAGCAGTGTTGAGGGGGGGCTATATTTT
TRBJ2-1 TRBV5-4 . TRBD2 CASSSILAGGTNEQFF TGTGCCAGCAGCTCCATTCTAGCGGGAGGTACCAATGAGCAGTTCTTC
TRBJ1-4 TRBV2 . . CASTERAEKLFF TGTGCCAGCACCGAGAGGGCCGAAAAACTGTTTTTT
TRBJ1-1 TRBV29-1 . . CSAGWNTEAFF TGCAGCGCCGGGTGGAACACTGAAGCTTTCTTT
TRBJ1-1 TRBV27 . . CASSFQREGTEAFF TGTGCCAGCAGTTTTCAAAGGGAGGGCACTGAAGCTTTCTTT
TRBJ1-1 TRBV6-5 . . CASSYSRVQNTEAFF TGTGCCAGCAGTTACTCTCGGGTCCAGAACACTGAAGCTTTCTTT
TRBJ1-3 TRBV10-2 few TRBD1 CASTPTGGSSGNTIYF TGCGCCAGCACTCCGACAGGGGGAAGCTCTGGAAACACCATATATTTT
TRBJ2-5 TRBV19 once . CASRARHNQETQYF TGTGCCAGTAGAGCTCGACATAACCAAGAGACCCAGTACTTC
TRBJ2-2 TRBV9 . TRBD1 CASSVEGQGTAGELFF TGTGCCAGCAGCGTAGAGGGACAGGGGACGGCCGGGGAGCTGTTTTTT
TRBJ1-1 TRBV2 . TRBD1 CARNPGTGVTEAFF TGTGCCAGGAACCCCGGGACAGGGGTCACTGAAGCTTTCTTT
TRBJ2-7 TRBV5-1 . . CASALAGGSYEQYF TGCGCCAGCGCCCTGGCGGGTGGTTCCTACGAGCAGTACTTC
TRBJ1-2 TRBV28 . TRBD1 CASDARGTGGRYGYTF TGTGCCAGCGATGCCCGAGGGACAGGGGGACGCTATGGCTACACCTTC
TRBJ2-3 TRBV4-1 . . CASSQGLAYTQYF TGCGCCAGCAGCCAAGGCCTAGCCTATACGCAGTATTTT
TRBJ2-7 TRBV15 . TRBD1 CATSRDLGGQLGLNEQYF TGTGCCACCAGCAGAGATCTTGGGGGACAGCTAGGTTTGAACGAGCAGTACTTC
TRBJ2-7 TRBV12-5 . TRBD1 CASGLTGGESYEQYF TGTGCTAGTGGTTTGACAGGGGGCGAGTCCTACGAGCAGTACTTC
TRBJ1-4 TRBV10-3 . TRBD1 CAISVTGVELFF TGTGCCATCAGTGTAACAGGGGTGGAACTGTTTTTT
TRBJ2-5 TRBV5-5 . . CASSLGGQETQYF TGTGCCAGCAGCTTAGGGGGCCAAGAGACCCAGTACTTC
TRBJ2-5 TRBV7-2 . TRBD2 CASSLHWGLAGGETQYF TGTGCCAGCAGCTTACACTGGGGGCTAGCGGGTGGGGAGACCCAGTACTTC
TRBJ2-7 TRBV5-4 . . CASSLGHEQYF TGTGCCAGCAGCCTCGGTCACGAGCAGTACTTC
TRBJ2-1 TRBV27 . TRBD1 CASSTILRQGPYNEQFF TGTGCCAGCAGTACTATCCTCAGACAGGGCCCCTACAATGAGCAGTTCTTC
TRBJ2-7 TRBV29-1 . TRBD1 CSVGDRGLPSEQYF TGCAGCGTTGGGGACAGGGGGCTACCCTCGGAGCAGTACTTC
TRBJ1-5 TRBV15 . . CATSSPNWEQPQHF TGTGCCACCAGCAGCCCGAACTGGGAGCAGCCCCAGCATTTT
TRBJ2-3 TRBV7-7 . TRBD1 CASSLARDRGADTQYF TGTGCCAGCAGCTTAGCTAGGGACAGGGGCGCAGATACGCAGTATTTT
TRBJ2-1 TRBV7-9 . TRBD2 CASSPGLAGSDEQFF TGTGCCAGCAGCCCGGGACTAGCGGGGAGCGATGAGCAGTTCTTC
TRBJ1-1 TRBV7-3 . TRBD1 CASSRGQGGTEAFF TGTGCCAGCAGCCGAGGACAGGGTGGAACTGAAGCTTTCTTT
TRBJ2-2 TRBV5-1 . TRBD2 CASSHRTSGKPGELFF TGCGCCAGCAGCCACCGGACTAGCGGGAAACCCGGGGAGCTGTTTTTT
TRBJ1-2 TRBV27 few . CASRHLNPEWVNYGYTF TGTGCCAGCAGACACCTAAATCCGGAGTGGGTTAACTATGGCTACACCTTC